These T cell receptor beta chains were read from a single sample in a study of blood T cells in healthy people across ages. In TCRdb, the 5' RACE reads were re-called with MiXCR into one record per CDR3 protein. This table has around 870,000 distinct CDR3 sequences, under 35% appearing once. Sequenced sample: blood. The receptors were gathered from a woman aged 80 or over in good health. CDR3s include the opening cysteine and the closing phenylalanine or tryptophan. The D gene is left open where the match is weak. Clone size appears in some rows only: once, few, many, or a class for an expanded clone.

d_gene | j_gene | v_gene | len | abundance | CDR3aa | CDR3nt
TRBD1 | TRBJ1-1 | TRBV6-2/TRBV6-3 | 18 | - | CASSYSTRFTGATVEAFF | TGTGCCAGCAGTTACTCCACTCGGTTCACAGGGGCGACCGTTGAAGCTTTCTTT
- | TRBJ1-2 | TRBV6-1 | 14 | many | CASRPGGSNYGYTF | TGTGCCAGCAGGCCGGGGGGCTCGAACTATGGCTACACCTTC
TRBD1 | TRBJ2-1 | TRBV24-1 | 17 | many | CATSDTIGGSRIDEQFF | TGTGCCACCAGTGACACCATAGGGGGCTCAAGGATTGATGAGCAGTTCTTC
- | TRBJ1-6 | TRBV9 | 12 | many | CASSGHNSPLHF | TGTGCCAGCAGCGGTCATAATTCACCCCTCCACTTT
TRBD1 | TRBJ1-4 | TRBV4-1 | 14 | few | CASSQGGTGEKLFF | TGCGCCAGCAGCCAGGGCGGGACAGGTGAAAAACTGTTTTTT
- | TRBJ2-6 | TRBV11-2 | 13 | - | CASSFTGANVRTF | TGTGCCAGCAGCTTCACTGGGGCCAACGTCCGGACTTTC
- | TRBJ2-2 | TRBV6-5 | 15 | few | CASSYSRGKAGELFF | TGTGCCAGCAGTTACTCGAGGGGCAAGGCCGGGGAGCTGTTTTTT
TRBD1 | TRBJ1-2 | TRBV6-2/TRBV6-3 | 15 | once | CASAGQGKGWYGYTF | TGTGCCAGCGCTGGACAGGGGAAGGGATGGTATGGCTACACCTTC
TRBD1 | TRBJ2-7 | TRBV10-2 | 15 | many | CASRRTGQGLYEQYF | TGCGCCAGCAGACGCACGGGACAGGGGCTCTACGAGCAGTACTTC
TRBD2 | TRBJ2-3 | TRBV3-1 | 13 | - | CASSQDRAGGQYF | TGTGCCAGCAGCCAAGATAGAGCGGGGGGGCAGTATTTT
- | TRBJ1-2 | TRBV3-1 | 15 | - | CASSLDSSGNYGYTF | TGTGCCAGCAGCCTCGACTCCTCGGGGAACTATGGCTACACCTTC
- | TRBJ1-5 | TRBV11-2 | 15 | - | CVSSLASGNNQPQHF | TGTGTCAGCAGCTTAGCTTCTGGGAACAATCAGCCCCAGCATTTT
- | TRBJ2-3 | TRBV7-3 | 17 | once | CASSLTTLAPELDTQYF | TGTGCCAGCAGCTTAACTACACTAGCCCCAGAGTTGGATACGCAGTATTTT
TRBD1 | TRBJ1-2 | TRBV6-6 | 14 | many | CASSLTGSFYGYTF | TGTGCCAGCAGTCTGACAGGGTCCTTCTATGGCTACACCTTC
TRBD1 | TRBJ2-5 | TRBV7-9 | 15 | many | CASSGTGGFQETQYF | TGTGCCAGCAGCGGGACAGGGGGCTTTCAAGAGACCCAGTACTTC
TRBD1 | TRBJ2-3 | TRBV29-1 | 14 | - | CSVSQGVSTDTQYF | TGCAGCGTTAGTCAGGGGGTGAGCACAGATACGCAGTATTTT